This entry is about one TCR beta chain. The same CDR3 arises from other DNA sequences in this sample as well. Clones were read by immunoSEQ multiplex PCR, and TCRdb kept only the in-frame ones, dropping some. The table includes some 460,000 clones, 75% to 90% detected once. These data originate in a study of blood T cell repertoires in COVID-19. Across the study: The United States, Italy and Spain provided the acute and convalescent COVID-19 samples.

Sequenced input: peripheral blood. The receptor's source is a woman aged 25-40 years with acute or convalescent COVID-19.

The DNA of the CDR3 is TGCGCCAGCAGCTTGGGCCAGGGGAACTACGAGCAGTACTTC. Translation gives CASSLGQGNYEQYF. This chain connects TRBV5-1 to TRBJ2-7; TRBD1 might be the D (6 bases). The V gene lost 0 bases and the J gene lost 3 bases, with 10 bases spanning the gap. This CDR3 is built from 14 residues. Looked up from germline, CDR1 is SGHRS and CDR2 is YFSETQ. Together with reference TRBV5-1 and TRBJ2-7, the CDR3 gives the full variable domain: KAGVTQTPRYLIKTRGQQVTLSCSPISGHRSVSWYQQTPGQGLQFLFEYFSETQRNKGNFPGRFSGRQFSNSRSEMNVSTLELGDSALYLCASSLGQGNYEQYFGPGTRLTVT.